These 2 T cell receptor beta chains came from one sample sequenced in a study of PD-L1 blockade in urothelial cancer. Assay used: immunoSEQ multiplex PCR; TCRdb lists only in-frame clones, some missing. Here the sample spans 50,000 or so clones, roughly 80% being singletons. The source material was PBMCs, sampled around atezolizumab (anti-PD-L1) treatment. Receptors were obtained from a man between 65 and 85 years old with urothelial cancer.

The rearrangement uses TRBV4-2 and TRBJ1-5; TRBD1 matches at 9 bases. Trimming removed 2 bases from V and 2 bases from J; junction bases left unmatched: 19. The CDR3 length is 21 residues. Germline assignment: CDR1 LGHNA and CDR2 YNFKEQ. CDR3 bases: TGTGCCAGCAGCCAACCCGGGCCCGGGACAGGGATGGGGGACGGCAATCAGCCCCAGCATTTT. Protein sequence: CASSQPGPGTGMGDGNQPQHF.

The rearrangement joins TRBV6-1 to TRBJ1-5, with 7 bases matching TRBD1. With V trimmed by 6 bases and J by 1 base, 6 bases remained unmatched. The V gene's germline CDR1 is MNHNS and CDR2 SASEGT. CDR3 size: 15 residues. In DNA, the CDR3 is TGTGCCAGCAGGGAACAGGGGTTAAGCAATCAGCCCCAGCATTTT. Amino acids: CASREQGLSNQPQHF.